The 28 T cell receptor beta chains reported below all come from one sample, sequenced in a study of T cells in Graves' hyperthyroidism and ophthalmopathy. TCR beta CDR3 regions were amplified from RNA. First-round RT-PCR with HTBI primers amplified the TCR CDR3 region. MiXCR, applied by TCRdb to the multiplex PCR reads, yields one record per CDR3 protein. The sample lists 500,000 to 550,000 distinct CDR3 sequences, less than 20% seen once, with about 45% in the top ten. Material for sequencing was blood. The receptors shown here come from a man in his forties or fifties with Graves' ophthalmopathy.

This clonotype was seen repeatedly, ten times or more. This chain uses TRBV7-8 with TRBJ2-2; 7 positions agree with TRBD1. Losses at the gene ends were 5 bases for V and 1 base for J; bases not matched to a gene: 16. This CDR3 has 19 residues. The germline CDR1 and CDR2 sequences are SGHVS and FQNEAQ. The CDR3 DNA reads as TGTGCCAGCAGCCCTCTTTTATCCGGGACAGCCATGAACACCGGGGAGCTGTTTTTT. Its protein product is CASSPLLSGTAMNTGELFF. The whole variable domain, remainder taken from reference TRBV7-8 and TRBJ2-2, is GAGVSQSPRYKVAKRGQDVALRCDPISGHVSLFWYQQALGQGPEFLTYFQNEAQLDKSGLPSDRFFAERPEGSVSTLKIQRTQQEDSAVYLCASSPLLSGTAMNTGELFFGEGSRLTVL.

This chain joins TRBV4-2 and TRBJ2-1, with TRBD2 matching 10 bases. The CDR3 sequence is 15 residues long. Germline-derived CDR1 and CDR2 are LGHNA and YNFKEQ. The J segment lost 8 bases and the V segment lost 1 base, leaving 5 bases of the junction unmatched. CDR3 coding DNA: TGTGCCAGCAGCCAAGGAGCGGGAGGGGTGGATGAGCAGTTCTTC. Protein: CASSQGAGGVDEQFF.

The chain couples TRBV7-9 to TRBJ1-2; D is possibly TRBD1 (6 bases). The CDR3 is 14 amino acids. The ends were cut back, 5 bases at V and 8 bases at J, with 18 bases in the middle. Germline-derived CDR1 and CDR2 are SEHNR and FQNEAQ (reference sequence). Here the CDR3 reads CASSIDGGQGGYTF. The CDR3 region has the DNA TGTGCCAGCAGCATCGACGGGGGGCAAGGAGGCTACACCTTC.

At least ten counts were recorded for this clonotype. CDR3 loop: CASAKTSLPGYTF. CDR3 DNA sequence: TGTGCCAGCGCGAAGACAAGCCTTCCTGGCTACACCTTC. The chain combines TRBV12-3 or TRBV12-4 with TRBJ1-2; unclear D gene. V lost 8 bases, J lost 7 bases, and 17 bases lay in between. The CDR3 is made up of 13 amino acids.

This clonotype has only a few counts. The chain carries TRBV6-1 and TRBJ1-1, with D possibly being TRBD1 (6 bases). Trimming left V 5 bases short and J 4 bases short, with 23 bases between. Germline assignment: CDR1 MNHNS and CDR2 SASEGT. The CDR3 spans 17 residues. The CDR3 nucleotides are TGTGCCAGCAGTCCAGACAGATTCTCAGGGGTTGCCACTGAAGCTTTCTTT. Its protein is CASSPDRFSGVATEAFF.

This clonotype was detected only a few times. V is TRBV4-3 and J is TRBJ2-7; TRBD1 is a possible D gene (6 bases). CDR1 LGHNA and CDR2 YSLEER come from the germline V gene. The length of the CDR3 is 14 residues. Between the trimmed V and J ends, which lost 1 base and 3 bases, there was a span of 10 bases. For the CDR3, the DNA is TGCGCCAGCAGCCAAGGGGGGCTGGGCTACGAGCAGTACTTC. Its protein product is CASSQGGLGYEQYF.

The gene calls are TRBV7-2 and TRBJ2-5; 15 positions match TRBD2. Unmatched junction bases numbered 10, after V lost 0 bases and J lost 2 bases. CDR1 and CDR2 (germline): SGHTA, FQGNSA. The CDR3 is made up of 20 amino acids. As DNA, the CDR3 is TGTGCCAGCAGCTTAGCGGGACTAGCGGGAGGCCGGGGTGGGCAAGAGACCCAGTACTTC. Its protein is CASSLAGLAGGRGGQETQYF.

V is TRBV12-5 and J is TRBJ1-1, with 7 bases that match TRBD1. The junction had 15 bases not matched to a gene; V was cut back by 4 bases and J by 1 base. Germline V CDR1 and CDR2: LGHNT, FRNRAP. This CDR3 has 18 amino acids. In nucleotides, the CDR3 is TGTGCTAGTGGTTCCCCGAGACAGGGAGGCCCGACGAACACTGAAGCTTTCTTT. It is translated as CASGSPRQGGPTNTEAFF.

This clonotype was observed a few times. J is TRBJ1-5 and V is TRBV30; D is perhaps TRBD1 (6 bases). Trimming took 4 bases from V and 7 from J, leaving 17 bases between them. The CDR3 runs to 14 residues. CDR1 and CDR2 (germline): GTSNPN, SVGIG (reference sequence). The CDR3 loop is CAWTSDSVNQPQHF. The CDR3 DNA reads TGTGCCTGGACTTCGGACAGCGTGAACCAGCCCCAGCATTTT.

Many counts were recorded for this clonotype. The gene calls are TRBV7-2 and TRBJ2-7; the D is unclear. The germline CDR1 and CDR2 sequences are SGHTA and FQGNSA. V was clipped by 4 bases and J by 0 bases, with 7 bases between them. The length of the CDR3 is 13 residues. The CDR3 bases are TGTGCCAGCAGCTCTTTGAGCTCCTACGAGCAGTACTTC. Protein product: CASSSLSSYEQYF. The entire variable domain, with the rest obtained from reference TRBV7-2 and TRBJ2-7, is as follows: GAGVSQSPSNKVTEKGKDVELRCDPISGHTALYWYRQSLGQGLEFLIYFQGNSAPDKSGLPSDRFSAERTGGSVSTLTIQRTQQEDSAVYLCASSSLSSYEQYFGPGTRLTVT.

The table lists this clonotype with a count of one. V usage is TRBV25-1 and J usage is TRBJ2-2, with TRBD1 as a possible D gene (6 bases). Looked up from germline, CDR1 is MGHDK and CDR2 is SYGVNS. V dropped 2 bases and J dropped 8 bases, with 21 bases sitting between them. The CDR3 has 17 amino acids. The CDR3, as DNA: TGTGCCAGCAGTGAAAACAGAATGGCAGGGGCTTCGGGGGAGCTGTTTTTT. Translating gives CASSENRMAGASGELFF.

The chain uses TRBV9 and TRBJ1-6, with D hard to call. The CDR3 spans 14 residues. CDR1 is SGDLS and CDR2 is YYNGEE in the germline V gene. V lost 4 bases, J lost 8 bases, and 13 bases lay in between. DNA for the CDR3: TGTGCCAGCAGCTCGAAGTATAGGGATTCACCCCTCCACTTT. This translates into CASSSKYRDSPLHF.

There are a few counts of this clonotype. The chain recombines TRBV5-1 with TRBJ2-1, with 13 bases matching TRBD2. The V gene's germline CDR1 is SGHRS and CDR2 YFSETQ. V lost 4 bases to trimming and J lost 6 bases; unmatched junction nucleotides: 7. The length of the CDR3 is 16 residues. The CDR3 protein is CASSPNRLAGGNEQFF. The CDR3 region has the DNA TGCGCCAGCAGCCCAAACCGACTAGCGGGAGGCAATGAGCAGTTCTTC.

This clonotype showed up just a few times. This chain uses TRBV11-2 with TRBJ2-4; no clear D gene. The ends were cut back, 1 base at V and 0 bases at J, with 13 bases in the middle. The germline CDR1 and CDR2 sequences are SGHAT and FQNNGV. The CDR3 totals 17 residues. CDR3 amino acids: CASSLGGLSLAKNIQYF. The CDR3, as DNA: TGTGCCAGCAGCTTAGGTGGGCTTTCCCTAGCCAAAAACATTCAGTACTTC.

This clonotype appeared many times. V gene TRBV13 combines with J gene TRBJ2-5; tentative D call: TRBD1 (6 bases). The germline V gene encodes CDR1 PRHDT and CDR2 FYEKMQ (reference sequence). Trimming removed 7 bases from V and 7 bases from J, with 10 bases in between. CDR3 size: 11 residues. CDR3 amino acids: CASTEGGTQYF. The CDR3 coding sequence is TGTGCCAGCACCGAAGGGGGGACCCAGTACTTC.

The sample holds a few counts of this clonotype. The V and J genes are TRBV20-1 and TRBJ2-7, with D tentatively TRBD1 or TRBD2 (6 bases each). The CDR3 sequence is 16 residues long. Per germline, CDR1 DFQATT and CDR2 SNEGSKA (reference sequence). Trimming took off 0 bases at V and 2 bases at J, with 17 bases between the two ends. In DNA, the CDR3 is TGCAGTGCTAGAGAAGCCGGGGGCCCGGAGACCTACGAGCAGTACTTC. The encoded protein is CSAREAGGPETYEQYF.

The chain combines TRBV19 with TRBJ1-4; D is uncertain. Germline-derived CDR1 and CDR2 are LNHDA and SQIVND (reference sequence). The CDR3 has 13 amino acids. Trimming cost V 5 bases and J 5 bases, with 9 bases left between them. The CDR3 region has the DNA TGTGCCAGTAGTGCGCGGGCAAATGAAAAACTGTTTTTT. Its protein is CASSARANEKLFF.

The rearrangement uses TRBV7-9 and TRBJ2-3, with 9 bases identical to TRBD2. The CDR3 consists of 16 residues. Germline CDR1 is SEHNR and CDR2 is FQNEAQ (reference sequence). V shed 4 bases, J shed 4 bases, and the junction held 9 bases outside the gene matches. This CDR3 is CASSSLAGETADTQYF. The DNA for the CDR3 is TGTGCCAGCAGCTCTTTAGCGGGAGAGACGGCAGATACGCAGTATTTT.

This clonotype has ten or more counts. The chain employs TRBV6-6 and TRBJ2-3; 8 bases map to TRBD2. The germline V gene has CDR1 MNHNY and CDR2 SVGAGI (reference sequence). Unmatched junction bases numbered 9, after V lost 2 bases and J lost 5 bases. The CDR3 totals 16 residues. The chain's CDR3 is CASSYGLAGGGDTQYF. CDR3 in DNA: TGTGCCAGCAGTTACGGACTAGCTGGGGGGGGAGATACGCAGTATTTT.

Many counts were recorded for this clonotype. The V gene is TRBV6-1, the J gene TRBJ1-1; TRBD1 aligns across 7 bases. Germline trimming cut 5 bases from V and 0 bases from J; bases unmatched to any gene: 6. Germline V gives CDR1 MNHNS, CDR2 SASEGT. The CDR3 is 15 amino acids. This CDR3 is CASSWSGQLNTEAFF. The CDR3 region has the DNA TGTGCCAGCAGTTGGTCGGGACAGCTGAACACTGAAGCTTTCTTT.

CDR3 DNA sequence: TGTGCCACCTCTGACCGGACAGGGGGAAATTCACCCCTCCACTTT. Protein sequence: CATSDRTGGNSPLHF. This sequence joins TRBV6-2 or TRBV6-3 and TRBJ1-6; 10 bases agree with TRBD1. CDR1 and CDR2 from the germline V gene are MNHEY and SVGEGT. The CDR3 runs 15 residues. Unmatched junction bases numbered 10, after V lost 10 bases and J lost 7 bases.

A few counts support this clonotype. The gene calls are TRBV6-1 and TRBJ2-3; D may be TRBD2 (5 bases). CDR3 length equals 13 residues. Trimming shortened V by 3 bases and J by 8 bases, and 12 bases separated the two germline ends. CDR1 is MNHNS and CDR2 is SASEGT in the germline V gene. The CDR3 loop reads CASSDSGVGTQYF. The DNA of the CDR3 is TGTGCCAGCAGTGACTCCGGGGTGGGTACGCAGTATTTT.

Regarding this clonotype: One base away lies a much larger clone, so this may be a sequencing read error. The J gene is TRBJ1-2, the V gene TRBV18; D is ambiguous. In germline, CDR1 is KGHSH, CDR2 LQKENI. CDR3 size: 13 residues. DNA of the CDR3: TGTACCAGCTCACCAATAACAGACTATGGCTACACCTTC. It yields the protein CTSSPITDYGYTF.

This clonotype appeared a few times. The rearrangement links TRBV19 to TRBJ2-1; D ambiguous. Trimming pared 2 bases from V and 0 bases from J, leaving 8 bases between. The CDR3 contains 15 residues. Per the germline V gene, CDR1 is LNHDA and CDR2 is SQIVND (reference sequence). CDR3 sequence reads: CASSILRSSYNEQFF. The CDR3, as DNA: TGTGCCAGTAGTATACTTCGGAGCTCCTACAATGAGCAGTTCTTC.

The chain links TRBV7-3 to TRBJ2-6; 8 bases fit TRBD2. V was clipped by 7 bases and J by 2 bases; unmatched bases: 4. Germline loops: CDR1 SGHTA, CDR2 FQGTGA. This CDR3 has 15 amino acids. In DNA, the CDR3 is TGTGCCAGCACCCCGGGGGGGGCTGGGGCCAACGTCCTGACTTTC. Amino acids: CASTPGGAGANVLTF.

Ten or more counts support this clonotype. The V call is TRBV28, the J call TRBJ1-2; 12 bases map to TRBD1. The ends lost 6 bases at V and 4 bases at J; junction bases unmatched: 6. Germline lookup yields CDR1 MDHEN and CDR2 SYDVKM. The CDR3 contains 15 residues. CDR3 region: CASRSGTGGAYGYTF. CDR3 bases: TGTGCCAGCAGATCAGGGACAGGGGGCGCCTATGGCTACACCTTC.

This clonotype appeared many times. The rearrangement uses TRBV30 and TRBJ1-1; 8 positions match TRBD1. V lost 2 bases and J lost 5; bases outside the gene matches: 4. Germline assignment: CDR1 GTSNPN and CDR2 SVGIG (reference sequence). CDR3 length equals 13 residues. The CDR3 here is CAWSRQGRTEAFF. The CDR3 coding sequence is TGTGCCTGGAGTAGACAGGGGAGGACTGAAGCTTTCTTT.

The chain recombines TRBV6-1 with TRBJ1-1, with a weak D call TRBD1 (6 bases). Trimming left V 3 bases short and J 11 bases short, with 16 bases between. Germline V gene lookup returns CDR1 MNHNS and CDR2 SASEGT. The CDR3 runs 13 residues. The CDR3 region is CASSEVRSGAAFF. In DNA form, the CDR3 reads TGTGCCAGCAGTGAGGTTCGGTCAGGGGCGGCTTTCTTT.